This T cell receptor (beta chain) was documented in a study of T cell repertoires in cytomegalovirus infection. The junction had 4 bases not matched to a gene; V was cut back by 6 bases and J by 7 bases. The CDR3 extends over 12 amino acids. This clonotype occurred a few times. The antigen remains undetermined. A single record per CDR3 protein comes from TCRdb applying MiXCR to the reads. This repertoire shows about 180,000 distinct CDR3 sequences, approximately 21% found once; its top ten account for 20% to 30%. The TCR was taken from a human donor in good health (CMV status not recorded). Some clones in this sample may be carry-over from other donors' samples. The rearrangement joins TRBV12-3 or TRBV12-4 to TRBJ2-3, with 7 bases matching TRBD1. Source: CD8+ T cells from cultured PBMCs, taken from culture after CMV antigen stimulation. The CDR3 is CASRTGQNTQYF. The CDR3 bases are TGTGCCAGCAGAACGGGACAGAATACGCAGTATTTT.